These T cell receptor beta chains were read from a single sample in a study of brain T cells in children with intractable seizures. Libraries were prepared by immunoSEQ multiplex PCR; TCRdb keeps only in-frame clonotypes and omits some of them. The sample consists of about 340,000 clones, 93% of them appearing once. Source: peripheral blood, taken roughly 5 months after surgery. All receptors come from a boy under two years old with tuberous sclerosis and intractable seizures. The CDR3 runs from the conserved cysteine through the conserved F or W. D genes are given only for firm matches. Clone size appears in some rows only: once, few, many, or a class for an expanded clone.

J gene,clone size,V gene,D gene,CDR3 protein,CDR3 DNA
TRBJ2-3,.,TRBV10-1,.,CASSGRDSDTQYF,TGCGCCAGCAGTGGTCGGGACTCAGATACGCAGTATTTT
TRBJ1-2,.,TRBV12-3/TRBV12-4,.,CASSFGELGYTF,TGTGCCAGCAGTTTTGGGGAATTAGGCTACACCTTC
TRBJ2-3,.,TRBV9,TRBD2,CASSVGTTTDTQYF,TGTGCCAGCAGCGTTGGGACTACCACAGATACGCAGTATTTT
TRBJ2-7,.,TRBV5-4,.,CASSFNAHEQYF,TGTGCCAGCAGCTTCAATGCCCACGAGCAGTACTTC
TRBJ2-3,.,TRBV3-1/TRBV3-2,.,CASSQESSDTQYF,TGTGCCAGCAGCCAAGAATCCTCCGATACGCAGTATTTT
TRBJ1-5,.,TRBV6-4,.,CASSVESNQPQHF,TGTGCCAGCAGTGTGGAGAGCAATCAGCCCCAGCATTTT
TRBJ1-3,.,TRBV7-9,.,CASIPFLTGNTIYF,TGTGCCAGCATCCCCTTTTTAACCGGAAACACCATATATTTT
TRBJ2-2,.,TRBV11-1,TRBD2,CASSPSGGNTGELFF,TGTGCCAGCAGCCCCAGCGGGGGGAACACCGGGGAGCTGTTTTTT
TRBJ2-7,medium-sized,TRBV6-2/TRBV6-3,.,CASSYVLATYEQYF,TGTGCCAGCAGTTACGTCCTAGCAACCTACGAGCAGTACTTC
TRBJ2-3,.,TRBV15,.,CATSRVGKRPDTQYF,TGTGCCACCAGCAGAGTAGGCAAAAGACCAGATACGCAGTATTTT
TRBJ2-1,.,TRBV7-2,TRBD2,CASSLTGTSGSYNEQFF,TGTGCCAGCAGCTTAACCGGGACTAGCGGCTCCTACAATGAGCAGTTCTTC
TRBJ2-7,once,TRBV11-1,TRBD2,CASSLARLAASYEQYF,TGTGCCAGCAGCTTAGCCAGACTAGCGGCGTCCTACGAGCAGTACTTC
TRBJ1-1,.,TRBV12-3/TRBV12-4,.,CASSNSGYTEAFF,TGTGCCAGCAGTAATAGTGGTTACACTGAAGCTTTCTTT
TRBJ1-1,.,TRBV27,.,CASSLRGNTEAFF,TGTGCCAGCAGTTTAAGGGGGAACACTGAAGCTTTCTTT
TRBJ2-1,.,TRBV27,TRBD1,CASKQGESDYNEQFF,TGTGCCAGCAAACAGGGGGAAAGTGACTACAATGAGCAGTTCTTC
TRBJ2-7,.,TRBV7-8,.,CASSLDGASRKAYEQYF,TGTGCCAGCAGCTTAGACGGGGCCTCAAGAAAGGCCTACGAGCAGTACTTC
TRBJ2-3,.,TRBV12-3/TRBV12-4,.,CASSNDDTQYF,TGTGCCAGCAGCAACGATGATACGCAGTATTTT
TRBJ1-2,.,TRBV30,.,CAWRWGSFGYTF,TGTGCCTGGAGGTGGGGGAGTTTCGGCTACACCTTC
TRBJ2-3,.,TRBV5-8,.,CASSLGFLGDTQYF,TGTGCCAGCAGCTTGGGCTTTTTGGGCGATACGCAGTATTTT
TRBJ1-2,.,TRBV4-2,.,CASSLYLGDGYTF,TGTGCCAGCAGCCTATATCTGGGGGATGGCTACACCTTC
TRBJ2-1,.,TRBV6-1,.,CASSEARLVVNEQFF,TGTGCCAGCAGTGAAGCTCGGCTAGTGGTCAATGAGCAGTTCTTC
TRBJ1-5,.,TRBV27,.,CASATSDGNQPQHF,TGTGCCAGCGCCACTTCGGACGGCAATCAGCCCCAGCATTTT